The 3 T cell receptor beta chains reported below all come from one sample, sequenced in a study of blood T cell repertoires in COVID-19. Some clones are missing from TCRdb's copy, which holds only in-frame ones; the method was immunoSEQ multiplex PCR. This table has 200,000 or so clones, 65% to 85% appearing once. Material for sequencing was peripheral blood. The source is a man in his sixties with active or convalescent COVID-19.

The chain has TRBV5-1 and TRBJ2-3; D is undetermined. The CDR3 is 14 amino acids. Trimming removed 5 bases from V and 1 base from J, with 11 bases in between. In germline, CDR1 is SGHRS, CDR2 YFSETQ. The CDR3 nucleotides read TGCGCCAGCAGGCCGGCCCAGGGCACAGATACGCAGTATTTT. Translated: CASRPAQGTDTQYF.

V usage is TRBV24-1 and J usage is TRBJ2-7; D gene unclear. CDR3 length equals 12 residues. CDR1 and CDR2 from the germline V gene are KGHDR and SFDVKD. The germline V and J ends were trimmed by 0 bases and 8 bases, with 7 bases remaining between them. The CDR3 protein is CATSDLVQKQYF. The DNA for the CDR3 is TGTGCCACCAGTGATTTGGTCCAGAAGCAGTACTTC.

This chain joins TRBV27 and TRBJ2-7, with TRBD2 matching 10 bases. The CDR3 is 16 residues long. CDR1 and CDR2 from the germline V gene are MNHEY and SMNVEV (reference sequence). J was trimmed by 3 bases and V by 7 bases; bases with no gene match: 12. The CDR3 bases are TGTGCCAGCACCAGAAAGGGCCTAGCGGGAGTCTACGAGCAGTACTTC. Translated: CASTRKGLAGVYEQYF.